The next 27 T cell receptor beta chains were all read from a single sample in a study of molecular identifiers for immune sequencing clone quantification. MiXCR, run by TCRdb on the PCR reads, gives a single entry per CDR3 protein. The sample has some 5,700 distinct CDR3 sequences, under 20% seen once. The sequenced sample consisted of naive CD8+ T cells from blood, with Jurkat cell RNA spiked in. Subset indicated: FACS-sorted CD8+CD4-CCR7+CD45RA+ naive T cells. All receptors derive from a human donor in good health. Some libraries in this study had Jurkat cell RNA spiked in.

The table lists this clonotype with many counts. The chain employs TRBV27 and TRBJ2-1; D might be TRBD1 (6 bases). Per the germline V gene, CDR1 is MNHEY and CDR2 is SMNVEV (reference sequence). V gave up 3 bases and J gave up 6 bases, with 12 bases separating them. The CDR3 is 14 residues long. This chain's CDR3 is CASSFAGDRNEQFF. The CDR3 DNA is TGTGCCAGCAGTTTCGCAGGGGACCGCAATGAGCAGTTCTTC.

On this clonotype itself: A read error may be the cause here, since a much bigger clone is one base away. The final CDR3 position lacks the conserved phenylalanine or tryptophan, pointing to a likely read error. The V call is TRBV12-3 or TRBV12-4, the J call TRBJ1-5; possibly TRBD1 for D (5 bases). V lost 6 bases to trimming and J lost 7 bases, with 16 bases between them. This CDR3 comprises 14 residues. The CDR3, as DNA: TGTGCCAGCAGCTTCGATAGCCGGGACCAGCCCCAGCATCTT. Translated, it gives CASSFDSRDQPQHL.

This clonotype is categorized as medium-sized. The chain is built from TRBV19 and TRBJ2-3; D remains ambiguous. V shed 8 bases and J shed 3 bases, with 9 bases lying between them. The CDR3 covers 12 residues. Germline V gives CDR1 LNHDA, CDR2 SQIVND (reference sequence). DNA for the CDR3: TGTGCCAGTTGCGAGAGTACAGATACGCAGTATTTT. It encodes CASCESTDTQYF.

Of note for this clonotype: A much larger clonotype is one base distant, so this may be a read error. This chain links TRBV12-3 or TRBV12-4 with TRBJ2-2, with D tentatively TRBD2 (5 bases). The CDR3 extends over 15 amino acids. The DNA for the CDR3 is TGTGCCAGCCGATCGCCGACTATGAACACCGGGGAGCCGTTTTTT. This gives the protein CASRSPTMNTGEPFF.

This clonotype is medium-sized by share. The rearrangement links TRBV7-6 to TRBJ2-3; 13 nucleotides line up with TRBD2. Per the germline V gene, CDR1 is SGHVS and CDR2 is FNYEAQ. CDR3 length equals 16 residues. The J segment lost 4 bases and the V segment lost 3 bases, leaving 4 bases of the junction unmatched. CDR3 DNA sequence: TGTGCCAGCAGCTTTGGACTAGCGGGAGTGGCAGATACGCAGTATTTT. This sequence encodes CASSFGLAGVADTQYF.

The chain couples TRBV30 to TRBJ2-7; D unresolved. The germline CDR1 and CDR2 sequences are GTSNPN and SVGIG (reference sequence). V was pared by 0 bases and J by 1 base, with 7 bases between. The CDR3 has 13 residues. The CDR3 is CAWSVGSSYEQYF. The CDR3, as DNA: TGTGCCTGGAGTGTGGGATCTTCCTACGAGCAGTACTTC.

This clonotype was recorded at least ten times. The V gene is TRBV28, the J gene TRBJ1-1; D is unresolved. V lost 2 bases and J lost 0, with 4 bases in between. Germline CDR1 is MDHEN and CDR2 is SYDVKM. This CDR3 spans 13 amino acids. CDR3 nucleotides: TGTGCCAGCAGTTTACAGATGAACACTGAAGCTTTCTTT. As protein: CASSLQMNTEAFF.

This clonotype ranks as medium-sized (0.01 to 0.1%). This chain links TRBV4-1 with TRBJ2-1; D might be TRBD1 (6 bases). Trimming stripped 2 bases from V and 0 bases from J, with 11 bases between. This CDR3 comprises 16 residues. Germline-derived CDR1 and CDR2 are MGHRA and YSYEKL. The CDR3 sequence: CASSQNRASSYNEQFF. In nucleotides, the CDR3 is TGCGCCAGCAGCCAAAACAGGGCAAGCTCCTACAATGAGCAGTTCTTC.

This clonotype is medium-sized (0.01 to 0.1%) in the sample. The rearrangement links TRBV7-9 to TRBJ2-7, with D tentatively TRBD1 (6 bases). The V end lost 3 bases, the J end lost 2 bases, and 8 bases lay between the germline ends. Germline V gene sequence: CDR1 SEHNR, CDR2 FQNEAQ (reference sequence). CDR3 length: 13 residues. CDR3 in amino acids: CASSLAGAYEQYF. For the CDR3, the DNA is TGTGCCAGCAGCTTGGCAGGGGCCTACGAGCAGTACTTC.

By sample share, this clonotype is medium-sized. The chain is built from TRBV5-1 and TRBJ2-3, with TRBD2 matching 12 bases. The CDR3 contains 18 residues. Per the germline V gene, CDR1 is SGHRS and CDR2 is YFSETQ. After removal of 4 bases from V and 2 bases from J, the junction contained 11 bases not matched to a gene. CDR3 loop: CASSPRKTSGRDTDTQYF. The DNA for the CDR3 is TGCGCCAGCAGCCCACGAAAGACTAGCGGGAGAGACACAGATACGCAGTATTTT.

This clonotype is labeled medium-sized. This chain connects TRBV28 to TRBJ1-1; possibly TRBD1 for D (5 bases). The CDR3 sequence is 13 residues long. Germline V gene sequence: CDR1 MDHEN, CDR2 SYDVKM. Trimming pared 5 bases from V and 8 bases from J, leaving 15 bases between. The CDR3 sequence: CASSHPLTAEAFF. The CDR3, as DNA: TGTGCCAGCAGTCACCCCCTGACAGCCGAAGCTTTCTTT.

In its sample, this clonotype was seen many times. CDR3 residues: CASSLLARAGELFF. For the CDR3, the DNA is TGTGCCAGCAGTTTATTAGCGCGAGCCGGGGAGCTGTTTTTT. V and J are TRBV27 and TRBJ2-2; TRBD2 might be the D (5 bases). Trimming took off 1 base at V and 6 bases at J, with 9 bases between the two ends. CDR1 and CDR2 (germline): MNHEY, SMNVEV (reference sequence). This CDR3 region has 14 residues.

This clonotype is medium-sized within its sample. The genes are TRBV4-1 and TRBJ2-7, with 7 positions matching TRBD1. J lost 8 bases, V lost 0 bases, and 10 bases had no gene match. CDR1 is MGHRA and CDR2 is YSYEKL in the germline V gene. This CDR3 is built from 15 residues. CDR3 sequence reads: CASSQDPGGIRQQYF. The CDR3 DNA is TGCGCCAGCAGCCAAGACCCAGGGGGAATCCGTCAGCAGTACTTC.

By proportion, this clonotype is medium-sized. The chain joins TRBV19 to TRBJ1-2; 7 bases line up with TRBD1. The CDR3 has 14 residues. Losses at the gene ends were 7 bases for V and 2 bases for J; bases not matched to a gene: 7. Germline values: CDR1 LNHDA, CDR2 SQIVND (reference sequence). CDR3 in amino acids: CASTRGTENYGYTF. The CDR3 DNA sequence: TGTGCCAGTACAAGGGGGACAGAGAACTATGGCTACACCTTC.

This clonotype qualifies as medium-sized. The chain has TRBV4-2 and TRBJ2-7; the match to TRBD2 covers 9 bases. The CDR3 has 15 residues. The germline V gene encodes CDR1 LGHNA and CDR2 YNFKEQ. Losses at the gene ends were 0 bases for V and 2 bases for J; bases not matched to a gene: 2. This CDR3 reads CASSQETSGAYEQYF. DNA of the CDR3: TGTGCCAGCAGCCAAGAGACTAGCGGTGCCTACGAGCAGTACTTC.

This clonotype counts as medium-sized (0.01 to 0.1%). This chain joins TRBV5-1 and TRBJ2-7; a weak D match, TRBD2 (6 bases). The germline V gene has CDR1 SGHRS and CDR2 YFSETQ. V lost 4 bases, J lost 6 bases, and 17 bases lay in between. This CDR3 is 14 amino acids long. This CDR3 reads CASSQSVGGGEQYF. The DNA for the CDR3 is TGCGCCAGCAGCCAATCCGTTGGGGGAGGCGAGCAGTACTTC. The variable domain in full, with the rest retrieved from reference TRBV5-1 and TRBJ2-7, is KAGVTQTPRYLIKTRGQQVTLSCSPISGHRSVSWYQQTPGQGLQFLFEYFSETQRNKGNFPGRFSGRQFSNSRSEMNVSTLELGDSALYLCASSQSVGGGEQYFGPGTRLTVT.

By sample share, this clonotype is medium-sized (0.01 to 0.1%). The chain employs TRBV27 and TRBJ2-7, with a weak D call TRBD2 (5 bases). The CDR3 is 15 amino acids. CDR1 and CDR2 from the germline V gene are MNHEY and SMNVEV (reference sequence). V was cut by 3 bases and J by 3 bases, with 15 bases left in between. The CDR3 sequence is CASSFRLSLYYEQYF. CDR3 DNA: TGTGCCAGCAGTTTCCGACTAAGTTTGTACTACGAGCAGTACTTC.

In the case of this clonotype: It may be a read error: a sequence one base away is much more abundant. The conserved closing phenylalanine or tryptophan is absent in this CDR3, likely reflecting a read error. The gene calls are TRBV30 and TRBJ2-7; D not certain. Trimming removed 7 bases from V and 0 bases from J, with 10 bases in between. The CDR3 extends over 12 amino acids. Germline V gives CDR1 GTSNPN, CDR2 SVGIG (reference sequence). Here the CDR3 reads CALDRSSYEQYS. Here the CDR3 DNA reads TGTGCCTTGGACCGGAGCTCCTACGAGCAGTACTCC.

By frequency in the sample, this clonotype is medium-sized. V and J are TRBV19 and TRBJ2-6; D unclear. The CDR3 consists of 15 residues. Per germline, CDR1 LNHDA and CDR2 SQIVND (reference sequence). Trimming took off 7 bases at V and 2 bases at J, with 12 bases between the two ends. The CDR3 region is CASTPTTAGANVLTF. CDR3 DNA: TGTGCCAGTACCCCCACGACGGCTGGGGCCAACGTCCTGACTTTC.

This clonotype ranks as medium-sized. The chain links TRBV27 to TRBJ2-5, with D possibly TRBD2 on 6 matching bases. Trimming took 5 bases from V and 0 from J, leaving 16 bases between them. The CDR3 runs 16 residues. Per germline, CDR1 MNHEY and CDR2 SMNVEV (reference sequence). CDR3 nucleotides: TGTGCCAGCAGTGGATCTACTAGCAGATACCAAGAGACCCAGTACTTC. Protein: CASSGSTSRYQETQYF.

This clonotype was seen ten or more times. The chain combines TRBV29-1 with TRBJ2-1; tentatively, D is TRBD2 (5 bases). Trimming pared 4 bases from V and 5 bases from J, leaving 12 bases between. CDR1 is SQVTM, CDR2 ANQGSEA, per germline. CDR3 length equals 13 residues. The CDR3 protein is CSVVIAYNNEQFF. DNA for the CDR3: TGCAGCGTTGTGATAGCGTATAACAATGAGCAGTTCTTC.

On this clonotype: A much larger clone sits a single nucleotide away, making a read error possible. V is TRBV7-8 and J is TRBJ2-3, with 10 nucleotides matching TRBD2. V shed 7 bases, J shed 4 bases, and the junction held 8 bases outside the gene matches. The CDR3 contains 15 residues. Germline V lookup: CDR1 SGHVS, CDR2 FQNEAQ. CDR3 sequence: CASNFLAGGSDTQYF. Here the CDR3 DNA reads TGTGCCAGCAACTTTTTAGCGGGGGGCTCAGATACGCAGTATTTT.

J is TRBJ2-7 and V is TRBV2; 7 bases agree with TRBD2. The CDR3 runs 13 residues. Germline assignment: CDR1 SNHLY and CDR2 FYNNEI. V dropped 5 bases and J dropped 4; count of bases not matched to a gene: 5. The CDR3 loop reads CASSTRGVYEQYF. The CDR3 nucleotides are TGTGCCAGCAGTACCCGGGGGGTATACGAGCAGTACTTC.

This clonotype is labeled medium-sized. The chain employs TRBV4-1 and TRBJ2-5; D ambiguous. Looked up from germline, CDR1 is MGHRA and CDR2 is YSYEKL. The CDR3 runs to 14 residues. V was clipped by 3 bases and J by 1 base, with 9 bases between them. The DNA of the CDR3 is TGCGCCAGCAGCCAGAGTACGTTCCAAGAGACCCAGTACTTC. It codes for CASSQSTFQETQYF.

Sample share makes this clonotype medium-sized. The chain carries TRBV6-1 and TRBJ2-7; 10 nucleotides match TRBD1. Germline lookup yields CDR1 MNHNS and CDR2 SASEGT. Trimming cost V 4 bases and J 6 bases; bases outside gene matches: 6. The length of the CDR3 is 14 residues. The CDR3 protein is CASSADRGFGEQYF. CDR3 DNA: TGTGCCAGCAGTGCGGACAGGGGGTTCGGCGAGCAGTACTTC.

This clonotype was observed a few times. V gene TRBV27 combines with J gene TRBJ2-7, with D hard to call. The CDR3 covers 13 residues. Deletions cut 3 bases from V and 0 bases from J, with 6 bases between. Germline-derived CDR1 and CDR2 are MNHEY and SMNVEV (reference sequence). The CDR3 DNA reads as TGTGCCAGCAGTTTTCAGAGCTCCTACGAGCAGTACTTC. It codes for CASSFQSSYEQYF.

In this sample, this clonotype is medium-sized. V usage is TRBV30 and J usage is TRBJ1-5; D might be TRBD1 (5 bases). The CDR3 extends over 14 amino acids. V was shortened by 5 bases and J by 7 bases, with 18 bases between the two germline ends. Germline assignment: CDR1 GTSNPN and CDR2 SVGIG (reference sequence). The CDR3 is CAWGGYRIGQPQHF. The CDR3 bases are TGTGCCTGGGGGGGGTACAGGATCGGCCAGCCCCAGCATTTT. Using reference TRBV30 and TRBJ1-5 for the parts outside the CDR3, the full variable domain is SQTIHQWPATLVQPVGSPLSLECTVEGTSNPNLYWYRQAAGRGLQLLFYSVGIGQISSEVPQNLSASRPQDRQFILSSKKLLLSDSGFYLCAWGGYRIGQPQHFGDGTRLSIL.